The text below deals with one T cell receptor beta chain. Diagnosis used clinical symptoms, serum thyroxine, TRAb, thyroid ultrasound and orbital computed tomography. The data were obtained in a study of Graves' ophthalmopathy and Graves' hyperthyroidism. Per the germline V gene, CDR1 is SGHTA and CDR2 is FQGNSA. This CDR3 spans 15 amino acids. Trimming took 2 bases from V and 5 from J, leaving 16 bases between them. For repertoire sequencing, the TCR beta CDR3 regions were amplified from RNA transcripts. The workflow started with a first-round RT-PCR run with HTBI primers and then moved on to a second-round multiplex PCR. TCRdb recomputed calls from the multiplex PCR reads with MiXCR, one row per CDR3 protein. The sample carries approximately 460,000 distinct CDR3 sequences, approximately 15% recorded once.

The receptor was derived from a woman aged 25 to 39 with Graves' ophthalmopathy. Source material: blood. The chain couples TRBV7-2 to TRBJ2-7; D remains unclear. The CDR3 DNA sequence: TGTGCCAGCAGCTTAACTTCAGGCTTCCCCGACGAGCAGTACTTC. Residues: CASSLTSGFPDEQYF.